This is a list of T cell receptor beta chains from one sample in a study of blood T cell repertoires in COVID-19. Only in-frame clones appear in the TCRdb table, and some are missing; sequencing was by immunoSEQ multiplex PCR. The sample lists 95,000 to 150,000 clones; about four fifths were seen once. Sequencing was done on a sample of peripheral blood. All receptors derive from a man between 60 and 75 years old with active or convalescent COVID-19. The CDR3 runs from the conserved cysteine through the conserved F or W. D genes are given only for firm matches. Some rows have no size entry. The others give once, few or many, or a class for an expanded clone.

TRBV28,NA,TRBJ1-5,NA,CASSYEGHQPQHF,TGTGCCAGCAGTTACGAGGGCCATCAGCCCCAGCATTTT
TRBV5-1,TRBD1,TRBJ1-1,NA,CASSMWGTGSTEAFF,TGCGCCAGCAGCATGTGGGGGACAGGTAGCACTGAAGCTTTCTTT
TRBV10-3,NA,TRBJ1-4,NA,CAISRGLNEKLFF,TGTGCCATCAGTCGCGGTCTTAATGAAAAACTGTTTTTT
TRBV5-8,NA,TRBJ2-3,NA,CASRGLLSTDTQYF,TGTGCCAGCAGGGGGCTCTTGAGCACAGATACGCAGTATTTT
TRBV27,NA,TRBJ1-2,NA,CASSSLQTNYGYTF,TGTGCCAGCAGTAGCCTACAGACTAACTATGGCTACACCTTC
TRBV7-2,NA,TRBJ1-5,NA,CASSRGLNGNQPQHF,TGTGCCAGCAGCAGGGGCCTAAATGGCAATCAGCCCCAGCATTTT
TRBV28,TRBD2,TRBJ2-3,once,CASSRTSGVDTQYF,TGTGCCAGCAGTCGGACTAGCGGGGTAGATACGCAGTATTTT
TRBV5-1,NA,TRBJ1-2,NA,CARSSVGGAYDYTF,TGCGCCCGCAGCTCCGTGGGGGGGGCTTATGACTACACCTTC
TRBV6-6,TRBD1,TRBJ2-3,NA,CASSYPGQGADTQYF,TGTGCCAGCAGTTATCCGGGACAGGGGGCAGATACGCAGTATTTT
TRBV19,TRBD1,TRBJ1-4,NA,CASSHRGTNEKLFF,TGTGCCAGTAGTCACAGGGGGACTAATGAAAAACTGTTTTTT
TRBV9,NA,TRBJ2-2,NA,CASSNQKGHTGELFF,TGTGCCAGCAGCAACCAGAAGGGGCACACCGGGGAGCTGTTTTTT
TRBV30,NA,TRBJ2-7,NA,CAWSVGRGHEQYF,TGTGCCTGGAGTGTGGGCAGGGGCCACGAGCAGTACTTC
TRBV28,NA,TRBJ1-6,NA,CASQGHSYNSPLHF,TGTGCCAGCCAGGGCCACTCCTATAATTCACCCCTCCACTTT
TRBV7-2,NA,TRBJ2-5,NA,CASSLGDSPGGETQYF,TGTGCCAGCAGCTTAGGGGACAGCCCTGGGGGGGAGACCCAGTACTTC
TRBV4-2,TRBD2,TRBJ2-1,NA,CASSQAIAGAYNEQFF,TGTGCCAGCAGCCAAGCGATAGCGGGGGCCTACAATGAGCAGTTCTTC
TRBV15,TRBD1,TRBJ2-7,NA,CATSPGTGGYEQYF,TGTGCCACCAGCCCCGGGACAGGGGGCTACGAGCAGTACTTC
TRBV5-1,NA,TRBJ2-3,NA,CASSPRLVSSTDTQYF,TGCGCCAGCAGCCCCCGACTGGTCTCTAGCACAGATACGCAGTATTTT
TRBV7-9,NA,TRBJ1-1,NA,CASSLRQGTEAFF,TGTGCCAGCAGCTTAAGGCAGGGTACTGAAGCTTTCTTT
TRBV3-1/TRBV3-2,NA,TRBJ2-3,NA,CASSQLPSTDTQYF,TGTGCCAGCAGCCAACTTCCTAGCACAGATACGCAGTATTTT
TRBV5-1,NA,TRBJ2-2,NA,CASSRTENTGELFF,TGCGCCAGCAGCCGGACAGAAAACACCGGGGAGCTGTTTTTT
TRBV10-3,NA,TRBJ2-7,NA,CAIREFNEQYF,TGTGCCATCAGAGAGTTTAACGAGCAGTACTTC
TRBV5-6,TRBD1,TRBJ1-1,NA,CASSHRTGTGNTEAFF,TGTGCCAGCAGCCACAGAACCGGGACAGGGAACACTGAAGCTTTCTTT
TRBV11-3,TRBD2,TRBJ2-7,NA,CASSPARGSGTEQYF,TGTGCCAGCAGCCCCGCTCGGGGTAGCGGGACCGAGCAGTACTTC
TRBV2,TRBD2,TRBJ2-4,NA,CASSETSGPSPDIQYF,TGTGCCAGCAGTGAGACTAGCGGGCCCTCTCCTGACATTCAGTACTTC
TRBV7-3,TRBD2,TRBJ2-5,NA,CASSSLAGRGTQYF,TGTGCCAGCAGCTCACTAGCGGGGAGGGGGACCCAGTACTTC
TRBV5-1,NA,TRBJ2-2,NA,CASSPGTQVTGELFF,TGCGCCAGCAGCCCCGGGACTCAAGTGACCGGGGAGCTGTTTTTT
TRBV27,TRBD2,TRBJ2-1,NA,CASSLLAAGGNEQFF,TGTGCCAGCAGTTTATTGGCAGCGGGAGGGAATGAGCAGTTCTTC
TRBV12-5,NA,TRBJ2-2,NA,CASGLGTSGGELFF,TGTGCTAGTGGTTTGGGTACCAGCGGCGGGGAGCTGTTTTTT
TRBV9,NA,TRBJ1-1,NA,CASSVDRATEAFF,TGTGCCAGCAGCGTAGACAGGGCCACTGAAGCTTTCTTT
TRBV7-6,TRBD2,TRBJ2-2,NA,CASSLGLAGTGELFF,TGTGCCAGCAGCTTGGGACTAGCGGGAACCGGGGAGCTGTTTTTT
TRBV9,NA,TRBJ2-7,NA,CASSVDQGNYYEQYF,TGTGCCAGCAGCGTAGACCAGGGGAACTACTACGAGCAGTACTTC
TRBV19,NA,TRBJ1-5,NA,CASSLGEVYSNQPQHF,TGTGCCAGTAGCCTGGGCGAAGTTTATAGCAATCAGCCCCAGCATTTT
TRBV24-1,NA,TRBJ2-3,NA,CATSARRRGTDTQYF,TGTGCCACCAGTGCCCGGAGGAGGGGAACAGATACGCAGTATTTT
TRBV6-5,NA,TRBJ2-1,NA,CASSAGDSSYNEQFF,TGTGCCAGCAGCGCCGGGGATAGCTCCTACAATGAGCAGTTCTTC
TRBV13,TRBD2,TRBJ2-7,NA,CASSQSDGTSGGYEQYF,TGTGCCAGCAGCCAGTCAGACGGGACTAGCGGGGGCTACGAGCAGTACTTC
TRBV7-9,NA,TRBJ2-2,NA,CASSLAGVDTGELFF,TGTGCCAGCAGCTTAGCAGGGGTCGACACCGGGGAGCTGTTTTTT
TRBV6-2/TRBV6-3,TRBD1,TRBJ1-2,NA,CASSPSGQGLNYGYTF,TGTGCCAGCAGTCCCTCGGGACAGGGTCTTAACTATGGCTACACCTTC
TRBV5-6,NA,TRBJ1-2,NA,CASRHELGRYTF,TGTGCCAGCAGGCATGAACTTGGTCGTTACACCTTC
TRBV4-3,NA,TRBJ2-6,NA,CASSQDPPGLSGANVLTF,TGCGCCAGCAGCCAAGATCCCCCAGGGCTCTCTGGGGCCAACGTCCTGACTTTC
TRBV10-3,TRBD1,TRBJ2-7,NA,CAINTGQGVNEQYF,TGTGCCATCAATACAGGACAGGGCGTCAACGAGCAGTACTTC
TRBV13,NA,TRBJ1-1,NA,CASSLKWGRTEAFF,TGTGCCAGCAGCTTAAAATGGGGGAGGACTGAAGCTTTCTTT
TRBV7-7,NA,TRBJ2-7,NA,CASSPVPGAYEQYF,TGTGCCAGCAGCCCTGTCCCCGGGGCCTACGAGCAGTACTTC
TRBV5-4,NA,TRBJ1-2,NA,CASSQNRDTFNYGYTF,TGTGCCAGCAGCCAAAACCGGGACACATTTAACTATGGCTACACCTTC
TRBV24-1,NA,TRBJ2-1,once,CATSDWTAEQFF,TGTGCCACCAGTGATTGGACAGCTGAGCAGTTCTTC
TRBV7-7,NA,TRBJ2-3,NA,CASSSGGGGTDTQYF,TGTGCCAGCAGCTCCGGGGGAGGGGGGACAGATACGCAGTATTTT
TRBV20-1,NA,TRBJ1-6,few,CSASEGHNSPLHF,TGCAGTGCTAGTGAGGGCCATAATTCACCCCTCCACTTT
TRBV27,NA,TRBJ1-5,NA,CASSRRNQPQHF,TGTGCCAGCAGCCGGAGGAATCAGCCCCAGCATTTT
TRBV4-3,NA,TRBJ1-2,NA,CASSQDLHYGYTF,TGCGCCAGCAGCCAAGACCTTCACTATGGCTACACCTTC
TRBV5-4,TRBD2,TRBJ2-2,NA,CASSLGLLAGAGELFF,TGTGCCAGCAGCTTGGGGTTACTAGCGGGAGCCGGGGAGCTGTTTTTT
TRBV19,TRBD1,TRBJ2-6,NA,CASSPGTGGDGANVLTF,TGTGCCAGTAGTCCCGGGACAGGGGGCGATGGGGCCAACGTCCTGACTTTC
TRBV3-1/TRBV3-2,NA,TRBJ2-1,NA,CASSQLSAIRREQFF,TGTGCCAGCAGCCAACTCAGCGCAATACGACGGGAGCAGTTCTTC
TRBV27,TRBD1,TRBJ2-7,NA,CASSLVGTVSYEQYF,TGTGCCAGCAGTTTAGTTGGGACAGTATCCTACGAGCAGTACTTC